This TCR beta chain emerged from a study of T cell repertoires in cytomegalovirus infection. Study-level information: It can be stated that public TCR beta signatures indicated CMV infection as well as a matching HLA type. Points from the study as a whole: It was HLA-C-restricted CMV-specific TCR beta clonotypes that dominated the response ex vivo. CMV carriers having the relevant HLA were flagged by cumulative public TCR beta family frequency.

Each CDR3 protein gets one entry after TCRdb re-called the reads with MiXCR. The sample shows about 480,000 distinct CDR3 sequences, roughly a third of them seen only once. CDR1 is SGHTA, CDR2 FQGNSA, per germline. The CDR3 runs to 14 residues. V lost 5 bases and J lost 6; bases outside the gene matches: 7. This clonotype showed up just a few times. Its antigen is still unknown. The source was cultured PBMCs, collected from culture after CMV antigen stimulation. The receptor was derived from a human donor in good health (CMV status not recorded). Some clones in this sample may be carry-over from other donors' samples. The V call is TRBV7-2, the J call TRBJ2-1; TRBD1 matches 7 bases. CDR3 amino acids: CASSPGQSSNEQFF. CDR3 in DNA: TGTGCCAGCAGCCCGGGACAGAGTTCCAATGAGCAGTTCTTC.